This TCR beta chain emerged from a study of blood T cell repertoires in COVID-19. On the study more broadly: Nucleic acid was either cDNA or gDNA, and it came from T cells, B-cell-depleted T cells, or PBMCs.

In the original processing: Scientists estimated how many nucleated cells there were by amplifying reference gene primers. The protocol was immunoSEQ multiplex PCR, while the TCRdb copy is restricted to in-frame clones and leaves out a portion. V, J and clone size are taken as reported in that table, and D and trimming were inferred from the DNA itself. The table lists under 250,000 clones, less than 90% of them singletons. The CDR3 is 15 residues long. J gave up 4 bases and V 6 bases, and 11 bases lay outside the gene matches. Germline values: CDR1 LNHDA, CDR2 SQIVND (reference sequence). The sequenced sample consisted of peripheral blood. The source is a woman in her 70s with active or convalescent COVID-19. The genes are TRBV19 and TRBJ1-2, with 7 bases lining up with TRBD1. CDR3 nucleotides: TGTGCCAGTAGCCATGAATCCGGGACAGTCTATGGCTACACCTTC. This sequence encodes CASSHESGTVYGYTF. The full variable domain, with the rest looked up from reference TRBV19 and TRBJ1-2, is DGGITQSPKYLFRKEGQNVTLSCEQNLNHDAMYWYRQDPGQGLRLIYYSQIVNDFQKGDIAEGYSVSREKKESFPLTVTSAQKNPTAFYLCASSHESGTVYGYTFGSGTRLTVV.